This T cell receptor (beta chain) was recovered during a study of T cell repertoires in cytomegalovirus infection. Study-wide context: Recently identified HLA-C-restricted CMV epitopes were among the peptides used.

This clonotype was detected only a few times. Its specificity is unknown. The CDR3 runs to 14 residues. CDR1 is MNHNY and CDR2 is SVGAGI in the germline V gene (reference sequence). Trimming removed 2 bases at V and 5 bases at J, with 7 bases between. MiXCR was run by TCRdb on the reads, yielding one entry per CDR3 protein. The sample has hundreds of thousands of distinct CDR3 sequences; 33% are singletons. This chain links TRBV6-6 with TRBJ1-6; no clear D gene. The sequencing here drew on cultured PBMCs, taken from culture after CMV antigen stimulation. This TCR derives from a human donor in good health (CMV status not recorded). Some clones in this sample may be carry-over from other donors' samples. The CDR3 loop reads CASSYLRNNSPLHF. CDR3 DNA: TGTGCCAGCAGTTACCTCAGGAATAATTCACCCCTCCACTTT.